The 28 T cell receptor beta chains below come from one sample, sequenced in a study of OX40 agonist ivuxolimab in advanced cancers. Only in-frame clones appear in the TCRdb table, and some are missing; sequencing was by immunoSEQ multiplex PCR. The sample consists of 40,000 to 60,000 clones, around 79% of them appearing once. Source: CD4+ or CD8+ T cells sorted from blood, taken in a trial of the OX40 agonist ivuxolimab. The receptors derive from an adult with an advanced solid tumor such as melanoma, head and neck, liver or kidney cancer.

The rearrangement uses TRBV7-9 and TRBJ2-1; D unclear. Germline values: CDR1 SEHNR, CDR2 FQNEAQ (reference sequence). The CDR3 is made up of 12 amino acids. Trimming took off 1 base at V and 4 bases at J, with 2 bases between the two ends. The CDR3 region is CASSLGYNEQFF. The CDR3 DNA reads TGTGCCAGCAGCTTAGGTTACAATGAGCAGTTCTTC.

This clone was seen only a few times. The J gene is TRBJ1-2, the V gene TRBV30; 9 bases align to TRBD1. Germline V gene data show CDR1 as GTSNPN and CDR2 as SVGIG (reference sequence). The CDR3 spans 16 residues. After removal of 1 base from V and 3 bases from J, the junction contained 9 bases not matched to a gene. CDR3 nucleotides: TGTGCCTGGAGTGGGGTAACAGGGGGCGAGGACTATGGCTACACCTTC. Translation: CAWSGVTGGEDYGYTF.

This chain joins TRBV2 and TRBJ1-5; perhaps TRBD1 as D (5 bases). With 1 base removed from V and 5 bases from J, the gap between germline ends came to 9 bases. The CDR3 extends over 14 amino acids. Per the germline V gene, CDR1 is SNHLY and CDR2 is FYNNEI. The CDR3 spells CASSEERGHQPQHF. The CDR3, as DNA: TGTGCCAGCAGTGAAGAGAGGGGCCATCAGCCCCAGCATTTT.

This clone was counted between two and nine times. The J gene is TRBJ2-5, the V gene TRBV7-9, with 9 bases that match TRBD1. Losses at the gene ends were 5 bases for V and 9 bases for J; bases not matched to a gene: 13. The germline V gene has CDR1 SEHNR and CDR2 FQNEAQ (reference sequence). This CDR3 spans 15 amino acids. CDR3 region: CASSKGPDRGASQYF. CDR3 nucleotides: TGTGCCAGCAGCAAAGGACCGGACAGGGGAGCGTCCCAGTACTTC.

This chain connects TRBV7-2 to TRBJ2-7; D ambiguous. The CDR3 length is 15 residues. Germline loops: CDR1 SGHTA, CDR2 FQGNSA. Deletions cut 4 bases from V and 2 bases from J, with 15 bases between. CDR3 region: CASSSGPSPPYEQYF. CDR3 nucleotide sequence: TGTGCCAGCAGCTCGGGCCCAAGTCCCCCCTACGAGCAGTACTTC. Based on the CDR3 plus reference TRBV7-2 and TRBJ2-7, the full variable domain is GAGVSQSPSNKVTEKGKDVELRCDPISGHTALYWYRQSLGQGLEFLIYFQGNSAPDKSGLPSDRFSAERTGGSVSTLTIQRTQQEDSAVYLCASSSGPSPPYEQYFGPGTRLTVT.

The chain couples TRBV6-1 to TRBJ2-4; 8 bases agree with TRBD2. The CDR3 is 15 residues long. Germline trimming cut 2 bases from V and 0 bases from J; bases unmatched to any gene: 0. Germline lookup yields CDR1 MNHNS and CDR2 SASEGT. CDR3 in DNA: TGTGCCAGCAGTGAACTAGCGGGAGCCAAAAACATTCAGTACTTC. Translation: CASSELAGAKNIQYF.

The CDR3 DNA sequence: TGCGCCAGCAGCCAAGATCTACAGGGGAACACTGAAGCTTTCTTT. Translation: CASSQDLQGNTEAFF. The J gene is TRBJ1-1, the V gene TRBV4-1; D possibly corresponds to TRBD1 (6 bases). CDR3 size: 15 residues. Trimming stripped 0 bases from V and 1 base from J, with 9 bases between. Germline V gene data show CDR1 as MGHRA and CDR2 as YSYEKL.

The rearrangement joins TRBV2 to TRBJ2-7; D perhaps matches TRBD1 (7 bases). Germline loops: CDR1 SNHLY, CDR2 FYNNEI. The CDR3 runs 15 residues. The V end lost 3 bases, the J end lost 6 bases, and 18 bases lay between the germline ends. This CDR3 is CASSETSPGGREQYF. The CDR3 bases are TGTGCCAGCAGTGAGACAAGTCCAGGGGGGCGCGAGCAGTACTTC.

This chain joins TRBV11-3 and TRBJ2-6, with a weak D call TRBD1 (6 bases). CDR3 size: 20 residues. Germline assignment: CDR1 SGHNT and CDR2 YENEEA. The V end lost 2 bases, the J end lost 0 bases, and 20 bases lay between the germline ends. This chain's CDR3 is CASSLIPVRQEDSGANVLTF. CDR3 sequence (DNA): TGTGCCAGCAGCTTAATTCCAGTGAGACAGGAGGACTCTGGGGCCAACGTCCTGACTTTC.

The rearrangement uses TRBV30 and TRBJ2-1, with D perhaps TRBD1 (6 bases). Germline-derived CDR1 and CDR2 are GTSNPN and SVGIG (reference sequence). The CDR3 loop spans 17 amino acids. V was shortened by 0 bases and J by 6 bases, with 21 bases between the two germline ends. The CDR3 DNA reads TGTGCCTGGAGTGTGGGAATTGGGGGCGCGGCGGGCAATGAGCAGTTCTTC. Translating it yields CAWSVGIGGAAGNEQFF.

The chain uses TRBV7-2 and TRBJ1-2; TRBD1 matches at 9 bases. Per the germline V gene, CDR1 is SGHTA and CDR2 is FQGNSA. The CDR3 covers 13 residues. V lost 2 bases, J lost 8 bases, and 3 bases stayed unmatched. The CDR3 DNA reads TGTGCCAGCAGCTTACGGACAGGGGAAGGCTACACCTTC. It translates to CASSLRTGEGYTF.

The chain combines TRBV7-2 with TRBJ2-3, with 7 positions matching TRBD2. The CDR3 consists of 16 residues. Unmatched junction bases numbered 9, after V lost 3 bases and J lost 3 bases. Germline V gives CDR1 SGHTA, CDR2 FQGNSA. This CDR3 is CASSLGGGPGTDTQYF. The DNA for the CDR3 is TGTGCCAGCAGCTTGGGGGGAGGGCCCGGGACAGATACGCAGTATTTT.

The V gene is TRBV4-1, the J gene TRBJ2-1; 9 bases match TRBD1. From germline, CDR1 is MGHRA and CDR2 YSYEKL. The CDR3 runs to 13 residues. With 5 bases clipped from V and 10 bases from J, the junction kept 6 bases outside the gene matches. CDR3 coding DNA: TGCGCCAGCAGCGTCGGACAGGGGAACGAGCAGTTCTTC. This sequence encodes CASSVGQGNEQFF.

The V gene is TRBV5-1, the J gene TRBJ2-5; no reliable D call. CDR3 length: 14 residues. Between the trimmed V and J ends, which lost 0 bases and 5 bases, there was a span of 11 bases. Per germline, CDR1 SGHRS and CDR2 YFSETQ. The CDR3 sequence is CASSLDRYGETQYF. The CDR3 DNA reads as TGCGCCAGCAGCTTGGACAGATACGGGGAGACCCAGTACTTC. The complete variable domain, with remaining parts taken from reference TRBV5-1 and TRBJ2-5, reads KAGVTQTPRYLIKTRGQQVTLSCSPISGHRSVSWYQQTPGQGLQFLFEYFSETQRNKGNFPGRFSGRQFSNSRSEMNVSTLELGDSALYLCASSLDRYGETQYFGPGTRLLVL.

Only one count was recorded for this clone. The chain uses TRBV7-2 and TRBJ2-1, with 7 bases aligning to TRBD1. Looked up from germline, CDR1 is SGHTA and CDR2 is FQGNSA. V was pared by 6 bases and J by 4 bases, with 9 bases of the junction left unmatched. There are 15 residues in the CDR3. The DNA of the CDR3 is TGTGCCAGCAGGACAACCGGGACAGATTACAATGAGCAGTTCTTC. This gives the protein CASRTTGTDYNEQFF.

J is TRBJ2-3 and V is TRBV29-1, with D maybe TRBD1 (5 bases). The CDR3 is made up of 16 amino acids. Germline V gives CDR1 SQVTM, CDR2 ANQGSEA. Trimming left V 4 bases short and J 4 bases short, with 21 bases between. The CDR3 DNA reads TGCAGCGTTGTACCCCGAATCAGGGCCCTCGCAGATACGCAGTATTTT. Translated, it gives CSVVPRIRALADTQYF.

This chain uses TRBV5-4 with TRBJ1-5; D is possibly TRBD1 (6 bases). V dropped 0 bases and J dropped 5 bases, with 15 bases sitting between them. The CDR3 consists of 16 residues. CDR1 and CDR2 from the germline V gene are SGHNT and YYREEE (reference sequence). In DNA, the CDR3 is TGTGCCAGCAGCTTGGACAGAGGGGGGGATCATCAGCCCCAGCATTTT. The encoded protein is CASSLDRGGDHQPQHF.

This clone was detected only once. The genes are TRBV5-1 and TRBJ2-7, with D perhaps matching TRBD1 (5 bases). The CDR3 length is 13 residues. The V gene lost 1 base and the J gene lost 9 bases, with 14 bases spanning the gap. Germline loops: CDR1 SGHRS, CDR2 YFSETQ. The chain's CDR3 is CASSLWGASAQYF. CDR3 nucleotide sequence: TGCGCCAGCAGCTTGTGGGGCGCGTCCGCGCAGTACTTC. The full variable domain, rest sourced from reference TRBV5-1 and TRBJ2-7, is KAGVTQTPRYLIKTRGQQVTLSCSPISGHRSVSWYQQTPGQGLQFLFEYFSETQRNKGNFPGRFSGRQFSNSRSEMNVSTLELGDSALYLCASSLWGASAQYFGPGTRLTVT.

The chain uses TRBV11-3 and TRBJ2-7, with a possible D match to TRBD1 (6 bases). This CDR3 spans 14 amino acids. Per the germline V gene, CDR1 is SGHNT and CDR2 is YENEEA. Trimming shortened V by 5 bases and J by 6 bases, and 17 bases separated the two germline ends. The CDR3 loop is CASSHGTHATEQYF. For the CDR3, the DNA is TGTGCCAGCAGCCATGGGACACACGCTACCGAGCAGTACTTC. Full variable domain (rest looked up from reference TRBV11-3 and TRBJ2-7): EAGVVQSPRYKIIEKKQPVAFWCNPISGHNTLYWYLQNLGQGPELLIRYENEEAVDDSQLPKDRFSAERLKGVDSTLKIQPAELGDSAVYLCASSHGTHATEQYFGPGTRLTVT.

The genes are TRBV2 and TRBJ2-7; 8 positions agree with TRBD1. The CDR3 loop spans 14 amino acids. V dropped 5 bases and J dropped 3; count of bases not matched to a gene: 6. Germline CDR1 is SNHLY and CDR2 is FYNNEI. The CDR3 DNA follows: TGTGCCAGCAGTCCGGGACAGGCGGACTACGAGCAGTACTTC. Translated: CASSPGQADYEQYF.

The chain employs TRBV5-3 and TRBJ2-1; possibly TRBD1 or TRBD2 for D (5 bases each). TRBV5-3 is an open reading frame, and its role is uncertain. The CDR3 covers 14 residues. Trimming cost V 7 bases and J 11 bases, with 22 bases left between them. The CDR3 sequence is CARENRDQDPQQFF. In DNA, the CDR3 is TGTGCCAGAGAGAACCGGGACCAAGACCCTCAGCAGTTCTTC.

This clone came up once. The chain combines TRBV19 with TRBJ2-2; D perhaps matches TRBD1 (6 bases). This CDR3 is 14 amino acids long. Trimming stripped 5 bases from V and 3 bases from J, with 10 bases between. The germline gives CDR1 LNHDA, CDR2 SQIVND (reference sequence). The chain's CDR3 is CASSSNRDTGELFF. CDR3 in DNA: TGTGCCAGTAGTTCCAACAGGGACACCGGGGAGCTGTTTTTT. Combining the CDR3 with reference TRBV19 and TRBJ2-2 gives the whole variable domain DGGITQSPKYLFRKEGQNVTLSCEQNLNHDAMYWYRQDPGQGLRLIYYSQIVNDFQKGDIAEGYSVSREKKESFPLTVTSAQKNPTAFYLCASSSNRDTGELFFGEGSRLTVL.

The chain is built from TRBV30 and TRBJ1-6, with 7 positions matching TRBD1. J was trimmed by 9 bases and V by 3 bases; bases with no gene match: 5. Germline CDR1 reads GTSNPN; CDR2 reads SVGIG (reference sequence). This CDR3 has 13 amino acids. The CDR3 region is CAWSRDSSSPLHF. CDR3 nucleotide sequence: TGTGCCTGGAGCCGGGACAGCAGTTCACCCCTCCACTTT.

The J gene is TRBJ1-5, the V gene TRBV7-2, with TRBD1 matching 10 bases. There are 18 residues in the CDR3. Germline CDR1 is SGHTA and CDR2 is FQGNSA. After removal of 4 bases from V and 3 bases from J, the junction contained 12 bases not matched to a gene. CDR3 DNA: TGTGCCAGCAGCTCCTCTAGGGACAGGGGTAGATCCAATCAGCCCCAGCATTTT. It encodes CASSSSRDRGRSNQPQHF. The variable domain in full, with the rest retrieved from reference TRBV7-2 and TRBJ1-5, is GAGVSQSPSNKVTEKGKDVELRCDPISGHTALYWYRQSLGQGLEFLIYFQGNSAPDKSGLPSDRFSAERTGGSVSTLTIQRTQQEDSAVYLCASSSSRDRGRSNQPQHFGDGTRLSIL.

The DNA for the CDR3 is TGTGCCAGCAGCGTAACGGGATACGAGGTGAATGAGCAGTTCTTC. Amino acid sequence: CASSVTGYEVNEQFF. This chain uses TRBV9 with TRBJ2-1; maybe TRBD2 (5 bases). CDR3 length: 15 amino acids. The germline V gene has CDR1 SGDLS and CDR2 YYNGEE. V was trimmed by 1 base and J by 7 bases, leaving 15 bases between them.

This clone came up once. V gene TRBV11-2 combines with J gene TRBJ2-5, with 7 bases that match TRBD1. The J call may be faulty, since TRBJ2-7 better matches the DNA end. Germline lookup yields CDR1 SGHAT and CDR2 FQNNGV. CDR3 length: 13 amino acids. As DNA, the CDR3 is TGTGCCAGCAGCCCAGGCAGGGGGAACGAGCAGTACTTC. Residues: CASSPGRGNEQYF.

The chain links TRBV4-3 to TRBJ1-1; D ambiguous. The CDR3 covers 15 residues. Trimming took 0 bases from V and 5 from J, leaving 13 bases between them. CDR1 LGHNA and CDR2 YSLEER come from the germline V gene. The CDR3 DNA sequence: TGCGCCAGCAGCCAAGATCGTGGGAGAGAAACTGAAGCTTTCTTT. Translation: CASSQDRGRETEAFF.

The chain combines TRBV7-6 with TRBJ2-7, with TRBD2 matching over 12 bases. Germline V gives CDR1 SGHVS, CDR2 FNYEAQ. V lost 1 base and J lost 3; bases outside the gene matches: 4. This CDR3 has 16 residues. CDR3 protein: CASSLVLAGGRYEQYF. The CDR3 region has the DNA TGTGCCAGCAGCTTAGTTCTAGCGGGAGGGCGCTACGAGCAGTACTTC.